The 27 T cell receptor beta chains below were found in one sample sequenced in a study of T cell changes during pregnancy in multiple sclerosis. The method was immunoSEQ multiplex PCR; TCRdb's version includes in-frame clones alone and lacks a portion of them. Counted here are 40,000 to 50,000 clones, approximately 94% occurring once; the ten biggest clones make up 0.5% to 0.65%. The sample here was CD4+ T cells from peripheral blood mononuclear cells, taken in the third trimester of pregnancy. These TCRs come from a female donor with multiple sclerosis, enrolled in a pregnancy study.

The V and J genes are TRBV30 and TRBJ1-4, with 7 positions matching TRBD1. CDR1 is GTSNPN and CDR2 is SVGIG in the germline V gene (reference sequence). V gave up 2 bases and J gave up 8 bases; unmatched junction bases: 11. The length of the CDR3 is 15 residues. The CDR3 coding sequence is TGTGCCTGGAGTCTTAGACAGGGAAGGGGGGAAAAACTGTTTTTT. Amino acid sequence: CAWSLRQGRGEKLFF. The full variable domain, in which reference TRBV30 and TRBJ1-4 provide the parts outside the CDR3, is SQTIHQWPATLVQPVGSPLSLECTVEGTSNPNLYWYRQAAGRGLQLLFYSVGIGQISSEVPQNLSASRPQDRQFILSSKKLLLSDSGFYLCAWSLRQGRGEKLFFGSGTQLSVL.

The rearrangement links TRBV10-3 to TRBJ1-6, with 11 bases aligning to TRBD1. CDR1 is ENHRY and CDR2 is SYGVKD in the germline V gene. The CDR3 has 14 amino acids. V trimming: 6 bases; J trimming: 8 bases; junction bases outside the gene matches: 3. This CDR3 reads CAIRKGQGDSPLHF. The CDR3 DNA reads TGTGCCATCAGGAAGGGACAGGGGGATTCACCCCTCCACTTT.

The rearrangement links TRBV1 to TRBJ2-3; the DNA was not compared with TRBD2, the D call given in the table. TRBV1 constitutes a pseudogene. The CDR3 totals 18 residues. The DNA of the CDR3 is TGCACCAGCAGCCAAGAAGGGCCACTAGCGGGAGGAACAGATACGCAGTATTTT. Protein: CTSSQEGPLAGGTDTQYF.

The gene calls are TRBV2 and TRBJ1-2; no definite D call. Looked up from germline, CDR1 is SNHLY and CDR2 is FYNNEI. Trimming removed 5 bases from V and 0 bases from J, with 10 bases in between. CDR3 size: 14 residues. CDR3 region: CASSTRVANYGYTF. The CDR3 nucleotides read TGTGCCAGCAGTACACGGGTAGCTAACTATGGCTACACCTTC.

This clone was counted once. The rearrangement uses TRBV29-1 and TRBJ1-1; D is possibly TRBD1 (6 bases). Trimming removed 0 bases from V and 4 bases from J, with 15 bases in between. The length of the CDR3 is 15 residues. Germline V lookup: CDR1 SQVTM, CDR2 ANQGSEA. In DNA form, the CDR3 reads TGCAGCGTTGAAGAGGATGGGGGCAGGGGCACTGAAGCTTTCTTT. Protein product: CSVEEDGGRGTEAFF.

J is TRBJ1-5 and V is TRBV2; 10 bases line up with TRBD1. Germline CDR1 and CDR2: SNHLY and FYNNEI. With 9 bases clipped from V and 5 bases from J, the junction kept 4 bases outside the gene matches. The CDR3 extends over 13 amino acids. CDR3: CARGQGRDQPQHF. In DNA form, the CDR3 reads TGTGCCAGGGGACAGGGGCGGGATCAGCCCCAGCATTTT. The whole variable domain, filled in from reference TRBV2 and TRBJ1-5, reads EPEVTQTPSHQVTQMGQEVILRCVPISNHLYFYWYRQILGQKVEFLVSFYNNEISEKSEIFDDQFSVERPDGSNFTLKIRSTKLEDSAMYFCARGQGRDQPQHFGDGTRLSIL.

The rearrangement links TRBV2 to TRBJ2-1, with D possibly TRBD1 on 6 matching bases. The CDR3 length is 13 residues. Between the trimmed V and J ends, which lost 8 bases and 3 bases, there was a span of 11 bases. Per the germline V gene, CDR1 is SNHLY and CDR2 is FYNNEI. The CDR3 DNA reads TGTGCCAGCGGCAGGGGTAACTACAATGAGCAGTTCTTC. Residues: CASGRGNYNEQFF. Filled out from reference TRBV2 and TRBJ2-1, the complete variable domain reads EPEVTQTPSHQVTQMGQEVILRCVPISNHLYFYWYRQILGQKVEFLVSFYNNEISEKSEIFDDQFSVERPDGSNFTLKIRSTKLEDSAMYFCASGRGNYNEQFFGPGTRLTVL.

This clone showed up just once. The gene calls are TRBV14 and TRBJ2-1; the D gene is possibly TRBD1 (5 bases). Germline V gene lookup returns CDR1 SGHDN and CDR2 FVKESK. The V end was cut by 4 bases, the J end by 2 bases, with 21 bases between. This CDR3 spans 18 amino acids. The CDR3 sequence is CASSLSSRMGPAYNEQFF. The CDR3 bases are TGTGCCAGCAGCCTTAGCTCTCGAATGGGGCCGGCCTACAATGAGCAGTTCTTC.

This chain connects TRBV27 to TRBJ2-1; 8 bases are shared with TRBD2. The CDR3 runs to 15 residues. The V gene end was trimmed by 5 bases and the J gene end by 2 bases; junction bases not matched to a gene: 5. Germline CDR1 reads MNHEY; CDR2 reads SMNVEV (reference sequence). In DNA, the CDR3 is TGTGCCAGCAGTATAACTAGCGGACCCTACAATGAGCAGTTCTTC. This encodes CASSITSGPYNEQFF.

V usage is TRBV5-1 and J usage is TRBJ2-7; 11 positions match TRBD2. Germline CDR1 and CDR2: SGHRS and YFSETQ. CDR3 length: 14 amino acids. J gave up 6 bases and V 4 bases, and 6 bases lay outside the gene matches. The CDR3 DNA reads as TGCGCCAGCAGCCGTACTAGCGGGGGAGGCGAGCAGTACTTC. This translates into CASSRTSGGGEQYF.

This clone was detected only once. This specimen includes other DNA sequences encoding the same CDR3. The V gene is TRBV30, the J gene TRBJ2-7, with no clear D. The V gene lost 0 bases and the J gene lost 5 bases, with 11 bases spanning the gap. CDR1 is GTSNPN and CDR2 is SVGIG in the germline V gene (reference sequence). The CDR3 spans 13 residues. CDR3 protein: CAWSVGSIDEQYF. The DNA of the CDR3 is TGTGCCTGGAGTGTGGGTAGCATAGACGAGCAGTACTTC.

V is TRBV7-2 and J is TRBJ1-6; the match to TRBD1 covers 11 bases. This CDR3 contains 15 residues. The junction had 4 bases not matched to a gene; V was cut back by 5 bases and J by 7 bases. Germline lookup yields CDR1 SGHTA and CDR2 FQGNSA. CDR3 nucleotides: TGTGCCAGCAGCCGGGGACAGGGGGTAAATTCACCCCTCCACTTT. Amino acids: CASSRGQGVNSPLHF.

The V and J genes are TRBV7-6 and TRBJ2-5; 7 bases are shared with TRBD2. Trimming took 5 bases from V and 4 from J; bases not matched to a gene: 4. The CDR3 has 13 amino acids. Germline lookup yields CDR1 SGHVS and CDR2 FNYEAQ. Here the CDR3 reads CASSVGLGETQYF. The CDR3 nucleotides read TGTGCCAGCAGCGTAGGACTAGGAGAGACCCAGTACTTC.

The chain links TRBV7-2 to TRBJ1-2; tentatively, D is TRBD1 (5 bases). V was clipped by 6 bases and J by 6 bases, with 23 bases between them. CDR1 SGHTA and CDR2 FQGNSA come from the germline V gene. This CDR3 is built from 16 residues. The CDR3 here is CASSNRRRAGEDGYTF. CDR3 DNA sequence: TGTGCCAGCAGTAACAGGAGGAGGGCTGGGGAGGATGGCTACACCTTC.

V is TRBV6-6 and J is TRBJ2-2; possibly TRBD1 for D (6 bases). This CDR3 spans 14 amino acids. In germline, CDR1 is MNHNY, CDR2 SVGAGI (reference sequence). The V gene lost 8 bases and the J gene lost 6 bases, with 16 bases spanning the gap. The CDR3 spells CASLDTGLPGELFF. The DNA for the CDR3 is TGTGCCAGCCTCGATACAGGGTTACCCGGGGAGCTGTTTTTT.

V is TRBV9 and J is TRBJ1-3, with D unresolved. V lost 0 bases and J 0 bases, leaving 10 bases between the germline ends. Germline V gene lookup returns CDR1 SGDLS and CDR2 YYNGEE. The CDR3 covers 16 residues. The chain's CDR3 is CASSVDPSGSGNTIYF. In nucleotides, the CDR3 is TGTGCCAGCAGCGTAGATCCGTCGGGCTCTGGAAACACCATATATTTT.

This chain uses TRBV6-1 with TRBJ1-2, with 9 bases identical to TRBD1. The V gene end was trimmed by 4 bases and the J gene end by 0 bases; junction bases not matched to a gene: 9. The CDR3 sequence is 17 residues long. Germline V gives CDR1 MNHNS, CDR2 SASEGT. In nucleotides, the CDR3 is TGTGCCAGCAGTGGAGTAGGGGACAGGGCAGCTAACTATGGCTACACCTTC. Its protein is CASSGVGDRAANYGYTF.

V usage is TRBV29-1 and J usage is TRBJ1-2, with 7 bases aligning to TRBD1. Germline assignment: CDR1 SQVTM and CDR2 ANQGSEA. The CDR3 contains 13 residues. V shed 7 bases, J shed 2 bases, and the junction held 7 bases outside the gene matches. The CDR3 is CSGGSGGNYGYTF. The CDR3 region has the DNA TGCAGCGGGGGTTCAGGGGGAAACTATGGCTACACCTTC.

The chain joins TRBV11-3 to TRBJ1-1; TRBD1 agrees at 7 bases. The V and J ends lost 5 bases and 5 bases, in that order; junction bases with no gene match: 5. The CDR3 consists of 13 residues. The germline V gene has CDR1 SGHNT and CDR2 YENEEA. The CDR3 DNA reads TGTGCCAGCAGCCACAGGGGTGGGACTGAAGCTTTCTTT. Translating gives CASSHRGGTEAFF.

This chain links TRBV15 with TRBJ1-2, with D perhaps matching TRBD1 (6 bases). From germline, CDR1 is LNHNV and CDR2 YYDKDF (reference sequence). V gave up 0 bases and J gave up 5 bases, with 10 bases separating them. This CDR3 has 14 amino acids. CDR3 in DNA: TGTGCCACCAGCAGAGATCACCAGGGGTATGGCTACACCTTC. Translation: CATSRDHQGYGYTF. Supplemented by reference TRBV15 and TRBJ1-2, the full variable domain reads DAMVIQNPRYQVTQFGKPVTLSCSQTLNHNVMYWYQQKSSQAPKLLFHYYDKDFNNEADTPDNFQSRRPNTSFCFLDIRSPGLGDTAMYLCATSRDHQGYGYTFGSGTRLTVV.

The genes are TRBV7-6 and TRBJ2-7; 14 bases map to TRBD2. With V trimmed by 3 bases and J by 2 bases, 6 bases remained unmatched. Per the germline V gene, CDR1 is SGHVS and CDR2 is FNYEAQ. The CDR3 is 17 amino acids. The CDR3 DNA reads as TGTGCCAGCAGCTTGTCTGGGACTAGCGGGAGAGCCTACGAGCAGTACTTC. It specifies CASSLSGTSGRAYEQYF.

This chain joins TRBV7-8 and TRBJ2-2, with TRBD1 as a possible D gene (5 bases). Trimming removed 5 bases at V and 5 bases at J, with 18 bases between. Germline V gives CDR1 SGHVS, CDR2 FQNEAQ. This CDR3 spans 16 amino acids. CDR3 DNA: TGTGCCAGCAGCGTCTACACAGGCTGGGGTACCGGGGAGCTGTTTTTT. Translated: CASSVYTGWGTGELFF.

The chain is built from TRBV7-9 and TRBJ1-2; the match to TRBD1 covers 9 bases. Germline CDR1 and CDR2: SEHNR and FQNEAQ (reference sequence). V was clipped by 5 bases and J by 2 bases; unmatched bases: 3. CDR3 length: 14 amino acids. For the CDR3, the DNA is TGTGCCAGCAGCACTGGGACAGGGAACTATGGCTACACCTTC. This gives the protein CASSTGTGNYGYTF. The variable domain in full, completed from reference TRBV7-9 and TRBJ1-2, reads DTGVSQNPRHKITKRGQNVTFRCDPISEHNRLYWYRQTLGQGPEFLTYFQNEAQLEKSRLLSDRFSAERPKGSFSTLEIQRTEQGDSAMYLCASSTGTGNYGYTFGSGTRLTVV.

The chain recombines TRBV5-1 with TRBJ2-6; 7 bases map to TRBD1. The CDR3 runs 17 residues. The V segment lost 4 bases and the J segment 0 bases; nucleotides outside the gene matches: 7. The V gene's germline CDR1 is SGHRS and CDR2 YFSETQ. CDR3 region: CASSPGQSPSGANVLTF. CDR3 coding DNA: TGCGCCAGCAGCCCGGGACAGAGCCCCTCTGGGGCCAACGTCCTGACTTTC. Full variable domain (remainder filled in from reference TRBV5-1 and TRBJ2-6): KAGVTQTPRYLIKTRGQQVTLSCSPISGHRSVSWYQQTPGQGLQFLFEYFSETQRNKGNFPGRFSGRQFSNSRSEMNVSTLELGDSALYLCASSPGQSPSGANVLTFGAGSRLTVL.

This clone was detected once. A junction boundary mismatches the germline segment, possibly from a read error. This chain connects TRBV5-1 to TRBJ2-7; D unclear. The CDR3 consists of 14 residues. Germline CDR1 is SGHRS and CDR2 is YFSETQ. As DNA, the CDR3 is TGCGCCAGCAGCTTGGCTAGTGGTTGGTACGGGCAGTACTTC. It translates to CASSLASGWYGQYF.

The chain links TRBV6-6 to TRBJ1-2; D unclear. V was cut by 2 bases and J by 0 bases, with 7 bases left in between. CDR1 and CDR2 from the germline V gene are MNHNY and SVGAGI (reference sequence). The CDR3 covers 14 residues. The CDR3 sequence: CASSYQLANYGYTF. The CDR3 DNA reads as TGTGCCAGCAGTTACCAATTAGCTAACTATGGCTACACCTTC.

The chain joins TRBV2 to TRBJ1-1; no reliable D call. The germline V gene encodes CDR1 SNHLY and CDR2 FYNNEI. The CDR3 covers 12 residues. Trimming left V 4 bases short and J 0 bases short, with 3 bases between. CDR3 DNA sequence: TGTGCCAGCAGTGTAGTGAACACTGAAGCTTTCTTT. Residues: CASSVVNTEAFF.